This T cell receptor (beta chain) was obtained from a study of shared clonotypes between healthy human individuals. From germline, CDR1 is MDHEN and CDR2 SYDVKM. V was pared by 4 bases and J by 2 bases, with 23 bases between. The CDR3 totals 18 residues. The method was immunoSEQ multiplex PCR; TCRdb's version includes in-frame clones alone and lacks a portion of them. The data hold 2 million to 2.5 million clones, with 90% to 95% observed a single time. Sequenced material: naive CD4+ T cells from PBMCs. Stated subset: CD45RA+ positively selected. This sequence joins TRBV28 and TRBJ2-5; TRBD1 is a possible D gene (8 bases). The TCR sequence derives from a man between 18 and 29 years old in good health. Some clones in this sample may be carry-over from other donors' samples. This CDR3 is CASSSLRTGRGPQETQYF. CDR3 DNA: TGTGCCAGCAGTTCTCTCCGGACAGGGCGGGGGCCACAAGAGACCCAGTACTTC.